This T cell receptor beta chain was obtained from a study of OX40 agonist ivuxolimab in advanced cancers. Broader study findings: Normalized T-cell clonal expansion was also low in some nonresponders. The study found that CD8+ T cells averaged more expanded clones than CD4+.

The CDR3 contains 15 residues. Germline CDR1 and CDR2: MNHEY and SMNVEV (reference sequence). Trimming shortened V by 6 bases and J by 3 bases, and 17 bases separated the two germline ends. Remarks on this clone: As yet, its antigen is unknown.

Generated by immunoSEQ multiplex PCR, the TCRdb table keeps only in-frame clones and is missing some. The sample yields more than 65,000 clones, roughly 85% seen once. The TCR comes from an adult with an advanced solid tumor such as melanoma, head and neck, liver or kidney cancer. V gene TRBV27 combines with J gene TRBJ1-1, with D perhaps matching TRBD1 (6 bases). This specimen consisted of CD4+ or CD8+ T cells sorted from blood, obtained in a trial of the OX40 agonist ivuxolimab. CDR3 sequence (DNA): TGTGCCAGCAGCCGGGACACCCTAGGGGACACTGAAGCTTTCTTT. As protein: CASSRDTLGDTEAFF.